These 4 T cell receptor beta chains were all obtained from the same sample, sequenced in a study of CD8+CD57+ T cells in acquired aplastic anemia. TCR beta VDJ and CDR3 profiles were obtained from a genomic DNA template. Each CDR3 protein gets one entry after TCRdb re-called the reads with MiXCR. The sample holds 35,000 to 45,000 distinct CDR3 sequences; more than 75% are singletons and the top ten take roughly 20%. The sample taken for sequencing was sorted CD4+, CD8+, or CD8+CD57+ T cells (not recorded which) from PBMCs. Source of these receptors: a human donor in good health, serving as a control.

This clonotype was seen a handful of times. The rearrangement links TRBV29-1 to TRBJ1-2, with 7 positions matching TRBD1. Germline CDR1 and CDR2: SQVTM and ANQGSEA. The CDR3 extends over 12 amino acids. V was pared by 6 bases and J by 6 bases, with 7 bases of the junction left unmatched. The CDR3 DNA sequence: TGCAGCGTCCGAACAGGGGTGGATGGCTACACCTTC. Residues: CSVRTGVDGYTF.

On this clonotype: The junction shows a germline mismatch at one end, possibly a read error. V gene TRBV19 combines with J gene TRBJ2-3, with D unresolved. CDR3 length: 9 residues. Germline CDR1 is LNHDA and CDR2 is SQIVND (reference sequence). CDR3 region: CASTDTQYF. The CDR3 coding sequence is TGTGCCAGCACGGATACGCAGTATTTT.

This rearrangement joins TRBV7-9 to TRBJ2-3; TRBD2 aligns across 8 bases. V shed 7 bases, J shed 4 bases, and the junction held 4 bases outside the gene matches. The CDR3 runs to 13 residues. The germline CDR1 and CDR2 sequences are SEHNR and FQNEAQ (reference sequence). In DNA form, the CDR3 reads TGTGCCAGCACCCTAGCGGGTGCAGATACGCAGTATTTT. Encoded protein: CASTLAGADTQYF.

J is TRBJ2-1 and V is TRBV24-1; D unclear. This CDR3 is built from 13 residues. The V gene's germline CDR1 is KGHDR and CDR2 SFDVKD. Trimming pared 4 bases from V and 5 bases from J, leaving 8 bases between. As DNA, the CDR3 is TGTGCCACCAGTGAGAATTTCAACAATGAGCAGTTCTTC. Protein product: CATSENFNNEQFF.